A single sample gave rise to the 21 T cell receptor beta chains below, sequenced in a study of blood T cell repertoires in COVID-19. Using immunoSEQ multiplex PCR, the repertoire was profiled, and TCRdb retains in-frame clones only, with some absent. Found here are some 300,000 clones, around nine tenths of them singletons; the top ten hold around 1.9%. Specimen: peripheral blood. The receptors were sampled from a woman aged 25 to 45 with COVID-19, enrolled during active disease.

The V gene is TRBV5-1, the J gene TRBJ2-1; perhaps TRBD2 as D (6 bases). The CDR3 sequence is 14 residues long. Germline values: CDR1 SGHRS, CDR2 YFSETQ. Trimming left V 4 bases short and J 2 bases short, with 10 bases between. CDR3 in DNA: TGCGCCAGCAGCCCCGGGGAGGCCTACAATGAGCAGTTCTTC. Translation gives CASSPGEAYNEQFF.

The rearrangement links TRBV2 to TRBJ2-2, with D perhaps TRBD1 (6 bases). V lost 7 bases, J lost 0 bases, and 15 bases lay in between. CDR1 is SNHLY, CDR2 FYNNEI, per germline. The CDR3 consists of 16 residues. The CDR3 nucleotides read TGTGCCAGCACATCTACCGGGACAACGAACACCGGGGAGCTGTTTTTT. This sequence encodes CASTSTGTTNTGELFF.

The chain links TRBV5-6 to TRBJ2-5; the match to TRBD1 covers 7 bases. Trimming took 3 bases from V and 3 from J; bases not matched to a gene: 14. The CDR3 is 17 amino acids. The V gene's germline CDR1 is SGHDT and CDR2 YYEEEE. CDR3 region: CASSYPTRRGGKETQYF. The CDR3, as DNA: TGTGCCAGCAGCTACCCCACCCGGAGAGGGGGCAAAGAGACCCAGTACTTC.

In this sample, this clone turned up once. This chain uses TRBV4-1 with TRBJ2-3; D may be TRBD1 (6 bases). Germline lookup yields CDR1 MGHRA and CDR2 YSYEKL. The CDR3 spans 16 residues. V was cut by 0 bases and J by 0 bases, with 10 bases left in between. CDR3 residues: CASSQDRTASTDTQYF. The CDR3 region has the DNA TGCGCCAGCAGCCAAGATCGGACAGCTAGCACAGATACGCAGTATTTT.

The chain combines TRBV27 with TRBJ1-2, with TRBD1 identical over 7 bases. The germline V gene has CDR1 MNHEY and CDR2 SMNVEV (reference sequence). The CDR3 spans 13 residues. With 0 bases clipped from V and 8 bases from J, the junction kept 3 bases outside the gene matches. The CDR3 coding sequence is TGTGCCAGCAGTTTATCCTCAGGGGGAGGCTACACCTTC. It yields the protein CASSLSSGGGYTF.

The V gene is TRBV5-8, the J gene TRBJ1-1; no reliable D call. The CDR3 totals 14 residues. Trimming left V 0 bases short and J 4 bases short, with 10 bases between. Germline V lookup: CDR1 SGHTS, CDR2 YDEGEE. CDR3 in amino acids: CASSLAAGSTEAFF. The DNA of the CDR3 is TGTGCCAGCAGCTTGGCCGCGGGGAGCACTGAAGCTTTCTTT.

This sequence joins TRBV2 and TRBJ2-3, with TRBD2 matching over 11 bases. Germline loops: CDR1 SNHLY, CDR2 FYNNEI. Germline trimming cut 4 bases from V and 5 bases from J; bases unmatched to any gene: 5. The CDR3 has 15 residues. CDR3 loop: CASSGLAGWRDTQYF. The CDR3, as DNA: TGTGCCAGCAGTGGACTAGCGGGGTGGAGAGATACGCAGTATTTT.

V usage is TRBV2 and J usage is TRBJ1-1, with D tentatively TRBD1 (6 bases). CDR3 length equals 14 residues. From germline, CDR1 is SNHLY and CDR2 FYNNEI. With 0 bases removed from V and 8 bases from J, the gap between germline ends came to 13 bases. The CDR3 region is CASSEALRGREAFF. Here the CDR3 DNA reads TGTGCCAGCAGTGAAGCGCTCAGGGGACGGGAAGCTTTCTTT.

The V call is TRBV7-2, the J call TRBJ2-5; maybe TRBD1 (6 bases). CDR3 size: 14 residues. Trimming took off 5 bases at V and 5 bases at J, with 15 bases between the two ends. CDR1 SGHTA and CDR2 FQGNSA come from the germline V gene. This CDR3 reads CASSPVGGFETQYF. CDR3 DNA: TGTGCCAGCAGCCCGGTTGGGGGCTTCGAGACCCAGTACTTC.

V and J are TRBV27 and TRBJ1-1; D is perhaps TRBD1 (6 bases). The germline V gene has CDR1 MNHEY and CDR2 SMNVEV (reference sequence). This CDR3 spans 14 amino acids. Trimming pared 2 bases from V and 1 base from J, leaving 8 bases between. The CDR3 region has the DNA TGTGCCAGCAGTTTAGGACAGAAGAACACTGAAGCTTTCTTT. Encoded protein: CASSLGQKNTEAFF.

The chain combines TRBV4-1 with TRBJ1-1; TRBD1 is a possible D gene (6 bases). The CDR3 has 17 residues. Per the germline V gene, CDR1 is MGHRA and CDR2 is YSYEKL. Trimming stripped 3 bases from V and 0 bases from J, with 17 bases between. The chain's CDR3 is CASSQDDRRAMNTEAFF. In DNA, the CDR3 is TGCGCCAGCAGCCAGGATGACAGGCGAGCTATGAACACTGAAGCTTTCTTT.

The V gene is TRBV9, the J gene TRBJ2-7; perhaps TRBD2 as D (6 bases). CDR3 length equals 15 residues. Trimming removed 0 bases from V and 2 bases from J, with 12 bases in between. Germline CDR1 reads SGDLS; CDR2 reads YYNGEE. This chain's CDR3 is CASSVGLEGTYEQYF. In DNA form, the CDR3 reads TGTGCCAGCAGCGTAGGGCTGGAGGGGACCTACGAGCAGTACTTC.

This clone has a count of ten or more. The chain carries TRBV7-8 and TRBJ2-5, with D tentatively TRBD2 (6 bases). V was pared by 4 bases and J by 5 bases, with 20 bases between. Germline V gene sequence: CDR1 SGHVS, CDR2 FQNEAQ. This CDR3 spans 16 amino acids. The CDR3 is CASSSVRRGGLETQYF. In DNA form, the CDR3 reads TGTGCCAGCAGCTCCGTCAGGCGGGGTGGATTGGAGACCCAGTACTTC.

The chain recombines TRBV19 with TRBJ1-5; tentative D call: TRBD1 (5 bases). This CDR3 spans 13 amino acids. The germline gives CDR1 LNHDA, CDR2 SQIVND (reference sequence). V was pared by 5 bases and J by 11 bases, with 16 bases between. CDR3 nucleotide sequence: TGTGCCAGTAGTTTCCAGGGCTTGACGGCCCAGCATTTT. Translating it yields CASSFQGLTAQHF.

The chain recombines TRBV6-6 with TRBJ1-5, with 8 bases that match TRBD1. The germline V gene encodes CDR1 MNHNY and CDR2 SVGAGI (reference sequence). The CDR3 runs to 16 residues. The ends lost 6 bases at V and 3 bases at J; junction bases unmatched: 10. DNA of the CDR3: TGTGCCAGCAGCTACGGCAACAGGGGGGTCAATCAGCCCCAGCATTTT. This translates into CASSYGNRGVNQPQHF.

Here the CDR3 reads CASSYSPDRTGYTF. The CDR3 DNA reads as TGTGCCAGCAGTTACTCCCCGGACAGGACGGGCTACACCTTC. This rearrangement joins TRBV6-2 or TRBV6-3 to TRBJ1-2; TRBD1 aligns across 7 bases. The length of the CDR3 is 14 residues. Germline V gene sequence: CDR1 MNHEY, CDR2 SVGEGT. V trimming: 0 bases; J trimming: 8 bases; junction bases outside the gene matches: 6.

This chain uses TRBV7-2 with TRBJ2-3, with D maybe TRBD1 (5 bases). V was trimmed by 10 bases and J by 0 bases, leaving 17 bases between them. CDR1 SGHTA and CDR2 FQGNSA come from the germline V gene. The CDR3 covers 15 residues. CDR3 nucleotide sequence: TGTGCCACCGAAACAGGTCCAACTAGCACAGATACGCAGTATTTT. Amino acids: CATETGPTSTDTQYF.

V gene TRBV3-1 (or the pseudogene TRBV3-2) combines with J gene TRBJ1-2; D is possibly TRBD1 (6 bases). Germline CDR1 reads LGHDT; CDR2 reads YNNKEL (reference sequence). The CDR3 runs 16 residues. V lost 4 bases, J lost 4 bases, and 19 bases lay in between. CDR3 sequence reads: CASSPAWGGQVYGYTF. CDR3 nucleotide sequence: TGTGCCAGCAGCCCTGCCTGGGGGGGGCAAGTCTATGGCTACACCTTC.

This chain connects TRBV7-8 to TRBJ2-1; 11 bases agree with TRBD2. V shed 5 bases and J 10 bases; nucleotides not matched to a gene: 10. Germline V gives CDR1 SGHVS, CDR2 FQNEAQ. This CDR3 comprises 15 residues. This CDR3 reads CASSLTSGGFGEQFF. CDR3 nucleotides: TGTGCCAGCAGCCTAACTAGCGGGGGATTTGGGGAGCAGTTCTTC.

This clone was recorded a few times. J is TRBJ2-3 and V is TRBV6-5, with 8 nucleotides matching TRBD1. Germline V gene sequence: CDR1 MNHEY, CDR2 SVGAGI. Germline trimming cut 6 bases from V and 3 bases from J; bases unmatched to any gene: 8. CDR3 length equals 15 residues. The CDR3 reads CASSARDRPTDTQYF. The CDR3, as DNA: TGTGCCAGCAGCGCTCGGGACAGGCCTACAGATACGCAGTATTTT.

The V gene is TRBV5-1, the J gene TRBJ2-7; 12 nucleotides match TRBD1. Germline-derived CDR1 and CDR2 are SGHRS and YFSETQ. V was clipped by 3 bases and J by 6 bases; unmatched bases: 4. This CDR3 comprises 14 residues. Here the CDR3 reads CASSSGTGGGEQYF. The CDR3 DNA reads TGCGCCAGCAGCTCCGGGACAGGGGGCGGCGAGCAGTACTTC.